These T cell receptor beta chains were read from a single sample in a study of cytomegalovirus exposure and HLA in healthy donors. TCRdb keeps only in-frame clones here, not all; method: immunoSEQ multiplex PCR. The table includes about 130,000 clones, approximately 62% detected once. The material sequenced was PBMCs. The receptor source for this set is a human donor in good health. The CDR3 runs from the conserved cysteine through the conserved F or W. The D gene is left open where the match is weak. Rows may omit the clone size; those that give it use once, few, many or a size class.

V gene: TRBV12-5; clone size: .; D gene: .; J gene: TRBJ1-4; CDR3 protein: CASGFFQEKLFF; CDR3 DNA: TGTGCTAGTGGTTTTTTTCAAGAGAAACTGTTTTTT
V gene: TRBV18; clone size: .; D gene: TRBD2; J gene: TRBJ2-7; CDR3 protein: CASSPRTSGIGEQYF; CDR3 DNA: TGTGCCAGCTCACCGAGGACTAGCGGGATTGGCGAGCAGTACTTC
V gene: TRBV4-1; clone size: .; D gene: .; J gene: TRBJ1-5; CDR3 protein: CASSQDSSNQPQHF; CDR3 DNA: TGCGCCAGCAGCCAGGACAGCAGCAATCAGCCCCAGCATTTT
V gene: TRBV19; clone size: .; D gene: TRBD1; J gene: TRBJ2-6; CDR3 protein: CASSSTGTGSGANVLTF; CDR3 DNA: TGTGCCAGTAGTTCCACCGGGACAGGGTCTGGGGCCAACGTCCTGACTTTC
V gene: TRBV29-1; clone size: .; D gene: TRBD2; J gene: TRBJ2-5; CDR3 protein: CATSGRETQYF; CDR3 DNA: TGCGCGACTAGCGGGAGGGAGACCCAGTACTTC
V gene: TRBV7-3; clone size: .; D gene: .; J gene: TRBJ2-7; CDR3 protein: CASSHIADPSYEQYF; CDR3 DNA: TGTGCCAGCAGCCACATAGCGGACCCCTCCTACGAGCAGTACTTC
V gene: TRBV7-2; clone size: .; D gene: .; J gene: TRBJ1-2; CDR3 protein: CASSSREGGYTF; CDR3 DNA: TGTGCCAGCAGCTCCAGGGAAGGTGGCTACACCTTC
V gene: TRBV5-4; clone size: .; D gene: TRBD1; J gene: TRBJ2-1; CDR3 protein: CASSWDSYNEQFF; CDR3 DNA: TGTGCCAGCAGCTGGGACAGTTACAATGAGCAGTTCTTC
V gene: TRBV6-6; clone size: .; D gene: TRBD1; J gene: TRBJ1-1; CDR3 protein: CASSSVGQGAQTEAFF; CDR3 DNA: TGTGCCAGCAGTTCGGTGGGACAGGGGGCGCAAACTGAAGCTTTCTTT
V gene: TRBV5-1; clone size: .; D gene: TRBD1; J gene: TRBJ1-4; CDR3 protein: CASSLTGGRGEKLFF; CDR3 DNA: TGCGCCAGCAGCCTAACAGGGGGCCGAGGTGAAAAACTGTTTTTT
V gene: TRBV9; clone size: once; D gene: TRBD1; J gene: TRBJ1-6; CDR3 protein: CASSVAGGGNSPLHF; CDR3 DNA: TGTGCCAGCAGCGTCGCAGGGGGTGGGAATTCACCCCTCCACTTT
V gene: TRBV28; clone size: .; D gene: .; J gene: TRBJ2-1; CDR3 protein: CASSFEASGDEQFF; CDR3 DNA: TGTGCCAGCAGTTTTGAAGCAAGCGGTGATGAGCAGTTCTTC
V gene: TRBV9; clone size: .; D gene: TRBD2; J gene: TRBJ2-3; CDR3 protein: CASSARPQLAGTDTQYF; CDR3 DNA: TGTGCCAGCAGCGCCCGACCCCAACTAGCGGGCACAGATACGCAGTATTTT
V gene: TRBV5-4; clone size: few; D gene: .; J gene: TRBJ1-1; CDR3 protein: CASSFRGNTEAFF; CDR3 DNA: TGTGCCAGCAGCTTTAGAGGAAACACTGAAGCTTTCTTT
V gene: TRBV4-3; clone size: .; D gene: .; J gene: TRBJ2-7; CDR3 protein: CASSRGYEQYF; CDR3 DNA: TGCGCCAGCAGCCGCGGCTACGAGCAGTACTTC
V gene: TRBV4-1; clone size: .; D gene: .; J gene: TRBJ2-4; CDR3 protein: CASSQGGKNIQYF; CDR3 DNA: TGCGCCAGCAGCCAAGGCGGTAAAAACATTCAGTACTTC
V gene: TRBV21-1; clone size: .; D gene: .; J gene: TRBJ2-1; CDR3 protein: CANDAGGDGQFF; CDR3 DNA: TGTGCCAATGACGCGGGGGGCGATGGGCAGTTCTTC
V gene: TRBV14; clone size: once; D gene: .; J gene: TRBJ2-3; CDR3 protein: CASSPGWATDTQYF; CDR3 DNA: TGTGCCAGCAGCCCGGGATGGGCCACAGATACGCAGTATTTT